A selection of T cell receptor beta chains follows, all from one sample in a study of cytomegalovirus exposure and HLA in healthy donors. Data came from immunoSEQ multiplex PCR; TCRdb stores just in-frame clones and leaves some out. In the table there are about 120,000 clones, approximately 80% of which are singletons. Source material: PBMCs. The receptors come from a man younger than 45 in good health and CMV-seropositive. Each CDR3 is given without its conserved first and last residue. A D gene is named only where the DNA matches it firmly. Clone sizes are given selectively: once, few, many, or a class where the clone is expanded.

D gene: NA
V gene: TRBV29-1
clone size: NA
J gene: TRBJ1-1
CDR3 protein: SVEGVGAGDMNTEAF

D gene: NA
V gene: TRBV6-4
clone size: NA
J gene: TRBJ1-2
CDR3 protein: ASTPDRTSYGYT

D gene: NA
V gene: TRBV2
clone size: NA
J gene: TRBJ2-3
CDR3 protein: ASSEGLASTDTQY

D gene: TRBD2
V gene: TRBV6-1
clone size: NA
J gene: TRBJ2-3
CDR3 protein: ASSDAGGADTQY

D gene: NA
V gene: TRBV29-1
clone size: NA
J gene: TRBJ1-3
CDR3 protein: SVRSPSSGNTIY

D gene: TRBD1
V gene: TRBV7-2
clone size: NA
J gene: TRBJ2-3
CDR3 protein: ASSFIGDREDTQY

D gene: NA
V gene: TRBV5-1
clone size: few
J gene: TRBJ2-6
CDR3 protein: ASRELSGANGLT

D gene: NA
V gene: TRBV19
clone size: NA
J gene: TRBJ2-5
CDR3 protein: ASTPRRGETQY

D gene: NA
V gene: TRBV7-3
clone size: NA
J gene: TRBJ2-1
CDR3 protein: ASSLTERGRASYNEQF

D gene: NA
V gene: TRBV11-2
clone size: NA
J gene: TRBJ2-7
CDR3 protein: ASSLVPGPHEQY

D gene: NA
V gene: TRBV14
clone size: NA
J gene: TRBJ1-2
CDR3 protein: ASSHRTEPISYGYT

D gene: NA
V gene: TRBV11-3
clone size: once
J gene: TRBJ2-1
CDR3 protein: ASSQNGEYNEQF

D gene: NA
V gene: TRBV7-2
clone size: few
J gene: TRBJ2-3
CDR3 protein: ASSAGDTQY

D gene: TRBD1
V gene: TRBV7-2
clone size: NA
J gene: TRBJ2-3
CDR3 protein: ASRIRGLSTDTQY

D gene: TRBD2
V gene: TRBV9
clone size: NA
J gene: TRBJ2-1
CDR3 protein: ASSVGEGGGLVDEAQF

D gene: NA
V gene: TRBV19
clone size: few
J gene: TRBJ1-5
CDR3 protein: ASTHVKEGYNQPQH

D gene: NA
V gene: TRBV7-3
clone size: once
J gene: TRBJ2-7
CDR3 protein: ASSPTSAGFDEQY

D gene: NA
V gene: TRBV28
clone size: NA
J gene: TRBJ1-2
CDR3 protein: ASSFAWGDNYGYT

D gene: TRBD1
V gene: TRBV19
clone size: NA
J gene: TRBJ1-5
CDR3 protein: ASLVRGTGVGQPQH

D gene: NA
V gene: TRBV7-3
clone size: NA
J gene: TRBJ1-2
CDR3 protein: ASSFHPPGLYYGYT

D gene: NA
V gene: TRBV7-2
clone size: NA
J gene: TRBJ2-7
CDR3 protein: ASSPRNTAPYEQY

D gene: NA
V gene: TRBV28
clone size: few
J gene: TRBJ1-1
CDR3 protein: ASSLPATDEAF

D gene: TRBD1
V gene: TRBV7-9
clone size: NA
J gene: TRBJ2-3
CDR3 protein: ASSSRQGAVTDTQY

D gene: TRBD2
V gene: TRBV6-6
clone size: NA
J gene: TRBJ2-5
CDR3 protein: ASSYRLAGGGETQY

D gene: TRBD2
V gene: TRBV4-1
clone size: few
J gene: TRBJ2-5
CDR3 protein: ASSAWASGGTQETQY

D gene: TRBD1
V gene: TRBV5-5
clone size: NA
J gene: TRBJ1-4
CDR3 protein: ASSLDRGTNEKLF

D gene: NA
V gene: TRBV2
clone size: once
J gene: TRBJ2-7
CDR3 protein: ASRPGPDFFYEQY